This TCR beta chain stems from a study of identical twins. The study, taken as a whole, reports: The analysis was cross-sectional rather than longitudinal within donors.

V dropped 3 bases and J dropped 5 bases, with 16 bases sitting between them. The germline V gene has CDR1 DFQATT and CDR2 SNEGSKA (reference sequence). The CDR3 is 14 amino acids. On this clonotype itself: Its antigen is as yet unknown.

From the 5' RACE reads, TCRdb called clonotypes with MiXCR, one entry per CDR3 protein. The repertoire holds some 330,000 distinct CDR3 sequences, with approximately 8.8% as singletons. Healthy Caucasians were all of the donors. Sequencing used naive T cells sorted from blood. V and J are TRBV20-1 and TRBJ2-5; no reliable D call. This TCR came from a woman aged 45-60 years in good health. This CDR3 is CSARYSQLGETQYF. As DNA, the CDR3 is TGCAGTGCTAGGTATAGCCAGCTGGGGGAGACCCAGTACTTC.